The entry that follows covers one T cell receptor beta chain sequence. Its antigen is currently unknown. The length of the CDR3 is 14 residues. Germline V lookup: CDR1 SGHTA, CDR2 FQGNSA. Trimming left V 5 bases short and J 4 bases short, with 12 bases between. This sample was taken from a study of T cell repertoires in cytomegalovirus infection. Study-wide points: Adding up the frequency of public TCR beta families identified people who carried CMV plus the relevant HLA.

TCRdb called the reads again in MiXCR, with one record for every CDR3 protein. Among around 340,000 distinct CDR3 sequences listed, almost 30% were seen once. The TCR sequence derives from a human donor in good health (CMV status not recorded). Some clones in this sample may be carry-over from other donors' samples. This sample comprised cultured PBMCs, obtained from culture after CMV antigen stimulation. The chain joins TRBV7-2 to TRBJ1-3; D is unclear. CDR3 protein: CASSQPGGGNTIYF. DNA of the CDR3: TGTGCCAGCAGCCAACCCGGCGGGGGAAACACCATATATTTT.